This T cell receptor (beta chain) came from a study of beta chain features in type 1 diabetes. The whole isolated RNA underwent reverse transcription, so sequencing captured expressed TCRB transcripts. TCRdb's copy holds only in-frame clones and misses some; the assay was immunoSEQ multiplex PCR. The repertoire includes some 330,000 clones, 10% to 15% of them detected once, and 0.0095% to 0.011% sits in the top ten. CDR1 is MNHEY and CDR2 is SVGAGI in the germline V gene. The CDR3 is 11 amino acids. Trimming cost V 6 bases and J 2 bases, with 4 bases left between them. Sorted populations all exceeded 95% purity. This clone was seen more than once but under ten times. The antigen is undetermined. The sample contains more than one DNA sequence encoding this CDR3. The study's findings and limits: In all four CD4+ subsets, TCRB CDR3 length was significantly, moderately reduced in type 1 diabetes. Although PCR might favor shorter templates, it would do so equally in patients and controls.

The chain combines TRBV6-5 with TRBJ2-5; D is unresolved. The specimen was naive CD4+ T cells from blood. This TCR derives from a woman aged 18 to 35 with type 1 diabetes. The DNA of the CDR3 is TGTGCCAGCAGCCGGCAAGAGACCCAGTACTTC. This encodes CASSRQETQYF.